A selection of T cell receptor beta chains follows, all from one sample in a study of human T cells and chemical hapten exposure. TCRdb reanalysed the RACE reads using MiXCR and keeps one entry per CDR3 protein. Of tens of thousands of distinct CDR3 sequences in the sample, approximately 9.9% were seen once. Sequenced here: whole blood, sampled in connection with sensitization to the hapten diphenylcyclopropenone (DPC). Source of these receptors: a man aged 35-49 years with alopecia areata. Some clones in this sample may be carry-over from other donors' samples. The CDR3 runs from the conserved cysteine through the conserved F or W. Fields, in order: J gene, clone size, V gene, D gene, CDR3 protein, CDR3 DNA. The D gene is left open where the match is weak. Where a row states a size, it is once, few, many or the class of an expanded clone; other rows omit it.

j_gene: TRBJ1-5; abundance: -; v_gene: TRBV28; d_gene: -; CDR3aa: CASRNGGSNQPQHF; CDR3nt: TGTGCCAGCAGGAACGGGGGTAGCAATCAGCCCCAGCATTTT
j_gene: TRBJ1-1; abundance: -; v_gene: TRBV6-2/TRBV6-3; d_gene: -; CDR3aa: CASKGQWGTEAFF; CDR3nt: TGTGCCAGCAAGGGGCAGTGGGGCACTGAAGCTTTCTTT
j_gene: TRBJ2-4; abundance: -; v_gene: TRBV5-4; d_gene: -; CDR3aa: CASSLAKENIQYF; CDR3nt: TGTGCCAGCAGCCTAGCGAAAGAAAACATTCAGTACTTC
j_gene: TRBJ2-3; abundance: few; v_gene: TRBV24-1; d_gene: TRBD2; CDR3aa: CATSGTPGTRTTDTQYF; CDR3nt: TGTGCCACCAGTGGCACCCCAGGGACTAGGACCACAGATACGCAGTATTTT
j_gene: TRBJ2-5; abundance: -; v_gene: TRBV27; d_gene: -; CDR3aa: CASSRAVQETQYF; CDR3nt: TGTGCCAGCAGTCGGGCAGTCCAAGAGACCCAGTACTTC
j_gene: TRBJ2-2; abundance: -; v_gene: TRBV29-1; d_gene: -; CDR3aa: CSVLPQANTGELFF; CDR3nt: TGCAGCGTTTTGCCCCAGGCGAACACCGGGGAGCTGTTTTTT
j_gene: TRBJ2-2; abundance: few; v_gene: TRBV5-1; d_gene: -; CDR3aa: CASSLVITGELFF; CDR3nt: TGCGCCAGCAGCTTGGTGATCACCGGGGAGCTGTTTTTT
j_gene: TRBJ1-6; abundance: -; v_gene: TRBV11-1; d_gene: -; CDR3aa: CASSLSGWGTSYNSPLHF; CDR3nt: TGTGCCAGCAGCTTATCCGGTTGGGGCACGTCCTATAATTCACCCCTCCACTTT
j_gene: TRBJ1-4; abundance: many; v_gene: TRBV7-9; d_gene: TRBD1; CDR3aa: CASSFGTAGEKLFF; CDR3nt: TGTGCCAGCAGCTTTGGGACAGCCGGCGAAAAACTGTTTTTT
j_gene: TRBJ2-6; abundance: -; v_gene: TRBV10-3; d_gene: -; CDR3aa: CAISDSGANVLTF; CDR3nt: TGTGCCATCAGTGATTCTGGGGCCAACGTCCTGACTTTC
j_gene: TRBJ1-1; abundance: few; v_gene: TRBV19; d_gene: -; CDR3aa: CASSWDNMNTEAFF; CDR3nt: TGTGCCAGTAGTTGGGACAATATGAACACTGAAGCTTTCTTT
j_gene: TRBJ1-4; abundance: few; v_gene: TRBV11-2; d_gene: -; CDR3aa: CASSLDAGGKLFF; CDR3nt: TGTGCCAGCAGCTTAGACGCGGGGGGAAAACTGTTTTTT
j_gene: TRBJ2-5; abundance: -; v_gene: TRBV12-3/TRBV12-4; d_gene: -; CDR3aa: CASSSAAGPIEAQYF; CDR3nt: TGTGCCAGCAGTTCCGCCGCCGGCCCCATAGAGGCCCAGTACTTC
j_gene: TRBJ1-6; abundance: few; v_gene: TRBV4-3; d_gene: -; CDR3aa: CASSQDGRVESYNSPLHF; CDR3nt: TGCGCCAGCAGCCAAGATGGCAGAGTAGAAAGTTATAATTCACCCCTCCACTTT
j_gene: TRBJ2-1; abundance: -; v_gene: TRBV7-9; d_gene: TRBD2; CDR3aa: CASSLGREGSNEQFF; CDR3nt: TGTGCCAGCAGCTTAGGCCGGGAGGGTTCCAATGAGCAGTTCTTC
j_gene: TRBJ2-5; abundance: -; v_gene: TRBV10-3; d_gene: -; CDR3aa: CAISESNSGLQETQYF; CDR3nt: TGTGCCATCAGTGAGTCCAACTCGGGACTCCAAGAGACCCAGTACTTC
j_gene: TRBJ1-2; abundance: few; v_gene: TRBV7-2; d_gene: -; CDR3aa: CASSPHRTVYGYTF; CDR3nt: TGTGCCAGCAGCCCCCACAGGACAGTATATGGCTACACCTTC
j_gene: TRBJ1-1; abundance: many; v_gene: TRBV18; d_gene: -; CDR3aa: CASSPGGSEAFF; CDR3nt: TGTGCCAGCTCACCCGGCGGCAGTGAAGCTTTCTTT
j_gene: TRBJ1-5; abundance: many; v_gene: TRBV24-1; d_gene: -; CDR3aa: CATSDFNQPQHF; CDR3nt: TGTGCCACCAGTGACTTCAATCAGCCCCAGCATTTT
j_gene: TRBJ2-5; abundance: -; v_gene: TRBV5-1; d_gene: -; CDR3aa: CASSRRGDQETQYF; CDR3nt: TGCGCCAGCAGCCGGCGAGGGGACCAAGAGACCCAGTACTTC
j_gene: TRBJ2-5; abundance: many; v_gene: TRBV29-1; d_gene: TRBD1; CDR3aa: CSVAGGLETQYF; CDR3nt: TGCAGCGTTGCAGGGGGCTTGGAGACCCAGTACTTC
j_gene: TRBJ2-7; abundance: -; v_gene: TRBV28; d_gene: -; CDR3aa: CASSFEGASGSYEQYF; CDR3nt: TGTGCCAGCAGTTTTGAGGGGGCTAGCGGCTCCTACGAGCAGTACTTC
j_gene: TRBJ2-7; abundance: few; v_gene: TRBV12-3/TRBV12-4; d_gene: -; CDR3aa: CASSPDVVREQYF; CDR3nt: TGTGCCAGCAGTCCGGACGTGGTTCGCGAGCAGTACTTC
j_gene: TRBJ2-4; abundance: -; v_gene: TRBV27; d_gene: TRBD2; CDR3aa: CASSSRLAGRADIQYF; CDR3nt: TGTGCCAGCAGTTCCCGACTAGCGGGAAGGGCGGACATTCAGTACTTC
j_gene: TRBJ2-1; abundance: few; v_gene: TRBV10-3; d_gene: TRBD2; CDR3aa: CAISDGLAGGPNEQFF; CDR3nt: TGTGCCATCAGTGATGGCCTAGCGGGAGGGCCAAATGAGCAGTTCTTC
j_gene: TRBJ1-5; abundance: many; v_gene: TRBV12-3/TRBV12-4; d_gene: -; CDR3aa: CASSFTEDQPQHF; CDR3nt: TGTGCCAGCAGTTTTACGGAAGATCAGCCCCAGCATTTT
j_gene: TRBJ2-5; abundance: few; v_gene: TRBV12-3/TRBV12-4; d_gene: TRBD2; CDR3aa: CASRETPGTSGRKTQYF; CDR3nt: TGTGCCAGCAGAGAAACTCCCGGGACTAGCGGTCGTAAGACCCAGTACTTC
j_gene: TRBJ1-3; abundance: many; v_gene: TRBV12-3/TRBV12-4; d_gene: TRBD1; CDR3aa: CASSRGQATSGNTIYF; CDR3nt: TGTGCCAGCAGTCGCGGACAGGCTACCTCTGGAAACACCATATATTTT
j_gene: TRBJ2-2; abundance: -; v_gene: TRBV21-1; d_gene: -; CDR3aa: CASSCRRVPGELFF; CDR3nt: TGTGCCAGCAGCTGTCGACGGGTCCCCGGGGAGCTGTTTTTT
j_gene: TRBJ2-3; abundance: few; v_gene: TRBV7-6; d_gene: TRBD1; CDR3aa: CASSLGTGVLTDTQYF; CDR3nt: TGTGCCAGCAGCTTAGGGACAGGGGTTTTAACAGATACGCAGTATTTT
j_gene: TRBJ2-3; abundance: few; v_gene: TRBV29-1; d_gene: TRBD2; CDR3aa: CSVEDLPAGVGTDTQYF; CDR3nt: TGCAGCGTTGAAGACCTTCCCGCGGGAGTGGGGACAGATACGCAGTATTTT
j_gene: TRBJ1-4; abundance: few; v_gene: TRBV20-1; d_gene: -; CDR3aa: CSARDRGGNEKLFF; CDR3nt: TGCAGTGCTAGAGACAGGGGAGGAAATGAAAAACTGTTTTTT
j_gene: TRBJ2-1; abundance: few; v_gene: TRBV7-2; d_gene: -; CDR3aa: CASSLDRRGSNEQFF; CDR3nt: TGTGCCAGCAGCCTAGACAGGAGGGGAAGCAATGAGCAGTTCTTC
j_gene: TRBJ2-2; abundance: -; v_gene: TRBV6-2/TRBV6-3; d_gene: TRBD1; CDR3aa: CASSYGTGNTGELFF; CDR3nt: TGTGCCAGCAGTTATGGGACAGGAAACACCGGGGAGCTGTTTTTT
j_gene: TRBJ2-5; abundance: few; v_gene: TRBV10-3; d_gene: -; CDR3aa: CAISRTEIQETQYF; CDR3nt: TGTGCCATCAGCAGGACAGAGATACAAGAGACCCAGTACTTC
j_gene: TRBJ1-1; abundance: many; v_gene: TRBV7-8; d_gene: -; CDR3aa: CASSFELMNTEAFF; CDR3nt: TGTGCCAGCAGCTTTGAACTTATGAACACTGAAGCTTTCTTT
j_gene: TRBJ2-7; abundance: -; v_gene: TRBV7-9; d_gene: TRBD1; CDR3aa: CASSPKGADEQYF; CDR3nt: TGTGCCAGCAGCCCAAAGGGGGCGGACGAGCAGTACTTC
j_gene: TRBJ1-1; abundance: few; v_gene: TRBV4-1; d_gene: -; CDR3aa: CASSRDRLNTEAFF; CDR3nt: TGCGCCAGCAGTCGTGACAGGCTGAACACTGAAGCTTTCTTT
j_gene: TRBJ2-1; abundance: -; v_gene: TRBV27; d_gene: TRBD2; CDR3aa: CASRDYQFNEQFF; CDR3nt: TGTGCCAGCCGGGACTACCAGTTCAATGAGCAGTTCTTC
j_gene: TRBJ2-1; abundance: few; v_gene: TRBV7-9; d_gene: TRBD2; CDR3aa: CASSWGLAGGGYNEQFF; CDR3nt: TGTGCCAGCAGCTGGGGACTAGCGGGAGGAGGCTACAATGAGCAGTTCTTC
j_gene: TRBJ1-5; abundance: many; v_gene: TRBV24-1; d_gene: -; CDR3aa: CATSGPSGNQPQHF; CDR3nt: TGTGCCACCAGTGGCCCTTCGGGCAATCAGCCCCAGCATTTT
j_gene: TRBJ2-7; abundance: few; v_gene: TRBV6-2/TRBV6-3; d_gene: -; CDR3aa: CASSTGSEQYF; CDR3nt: TGTGCCAGCAGTACAGGGAGCGAGCAGTACTTC
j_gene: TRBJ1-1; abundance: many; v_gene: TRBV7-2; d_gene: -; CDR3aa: CASSLAPGIETEAFF; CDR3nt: TGTGCCAGCAGCTTAGCCCCGGGGATAGAGACTGAAGCTTTCTTT
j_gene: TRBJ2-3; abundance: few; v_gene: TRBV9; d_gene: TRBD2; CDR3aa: CASSVIAGVGTDTQYF; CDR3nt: TGTGCCAGCAGCGTTATAGCGGGAGTGGGCACAGATACGCAGTATTTT
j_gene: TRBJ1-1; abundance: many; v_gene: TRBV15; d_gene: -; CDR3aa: CATSNEGWTEAFF; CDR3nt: TGTGCCACCAGTAACGAGGGATGGACTGAAGCTTTCTTT
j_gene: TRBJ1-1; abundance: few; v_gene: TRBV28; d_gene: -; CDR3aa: CASSLADGGAQAFF; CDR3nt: TGTGCCAGCAGTCTTGCGGATGGGGGGGCGCAAGCTTTCTTT